A selection of T cell receptor beta chains follows, all from one sample in a study of T cell responses to AZD1222 COVID-19 vaccine. Clones were read by immunoSEQ multiplex PCR, and TCRdb kept only the in-frame ones, dropping some. Here the sample spans around 140,000 clones, more than 85% being singletons. The sample in question was peripheral blood, obtained on day 0 of AZD1222 vaccination. The receptors were sampled from an adult in good health. Both conserved end residues are part of each CDR3. The D gene is left open where the match is weak. Part of the rows lack a size; the others show once, few, many or a class for expanded clones.

clone size	D gene	CDR3 length	V gene	J gene	CDR3 DNA	CDR3 protein
NA	NA	17	TRBV28	TRBJ2-6	TGTGCCAGCAGTTTGACAGGAATTCCCTCTGGGGCCAACGTCCTGACTTTC	CASSLTGIPSGANVLTF
NA	NA	12	TRBV7-2	TRBJ2-2	TGTGCCAGCAGCAACGGGGTCGGGGAGCTGTTTTTT	CASSNGVGELFF
NA	TRBD2	16	TRBV5-4	TRBJ2-1	TGTGCCAGCAGCGGTACAAGCGGGAGATACTACAATGAGCAGTTCTTC	CASSGTSGRYYNEQFF
once	NA	15	TRBV3-1/TRBV3-2	TRBJ2-4	TGTGCCAGCAGCTTGAGTGGAGGGACCAAAAACATTCAGTACTTC	CASSLSGGTKNIQYF
NA	NA	15	TRBV30	TRBJ1-5	TGTGCCTGGAGTGGGTCAGGGAGGGTCAATCAGCCCCAGCATTTT	CAWSGSGRVNQPQHF
NA	NA	14	TRBV5-4	TRBJ1-6	TGTGCCAGCAGCTTGGGACAGAACGAATCACCCCTCCACTTT	CASSLGQNESPLHF
NA	NA	15	TRBV6-5	TRBJ2-7	TGTGCCAGCAGCTCGCGGGATGTGGGCAAATACGAGCAGTACTTC	CASSSRDVGKYEQYF
once	NA	15	TRBV3-1/TRBV3-2	TRBJ2-3	TGTGCCAGCAGCTGGGGGGGGACAAGCACAGATACGCAGTATTTT	CASSWGGTSTDTQYF
NA	NA	12	TRBV9	TRBJ2-2	TGTGCCAGCAGCGTTCGGACCGGGGAGCTGTTTTTT	CASSVRTGELFF
NA	TRBD1	14	TRBV2	TRBJ1-1	TGTGCCAGCAGTGGGCAGGGGGCTTCCTCTGAAGCTTTCTTT	CASSGQGASSEAFF
NA	NA	13	TRBV12-3/TRBV12-4	TRBJ2-1	TGTGCCAGCAGTTTGGTCAACGGGAATGAGCAGTTCTTC	CASSLVNGNEQFF
once	NA	14	TRBV23-1	TRBJ1-5	TGCGCCAGCAGTTTCGGACGGAGCAATCAGCCCCAGCATTTT	CASSFGRSNQPQHF
few	TRBD1	12	TRBV4-1	TRBJ1-1	TGCGCCAGCAGCCCAACAGGGGGCTGGGCTTTCTTT	CASSPTGGWAFF
NA	NA	16	TRBV6-2/TRBV6-3	TRBJ1-3	TGTGCCAGCAGTGAGAGAACAGGGAGTCGTGGAAACACCATATATTTT	CASSERTGSRGNTIYF
NA	TRBD2	16	TRBV5-4	TRBJ2-7	TGTGCCAGCAGCTTAGCGGGAGGCGGGAGAAATTACGAGCAGTACTTC	CASSLAGGGRNYEQYF
NA	TRBD1	11	TRBV12-3/TRBV12-4	TRBJ1-2	TGTGCCAGCAGTTTCCGACAGGGCCACACCTTC	CASSFRQGHTF
NA	NA	16	TRBV9	TRBJ2-1	TGTGCCAGCAGCGTAGGACTCGGGGTTGGTGTCAATGAGCAGTTCTTC	CASSVGLGVGVNEQFF
NA	NA	19	TRBV5-1	TRBJ2-2	TGCGCCAGCAGCTTGGGTATTCCGACTCGCCTCCTTTACACCGGGGAGCTGTTTTTT	CASSLGIPTRLLYTGELFF
NA	NA	15	TRBV14	TRBJ2-3	TGTGCCAGCTCAGCGGGCTTTACTAGCACAGATACGCAGTATTTT	CASSAGFTSTDTQYF
NA	NA	15	TRBV7-6	TRBJ2-3	TGTGCCAGCAGCTTAAAAGCTAGTGGCACAGATACGCAGTATTTT	CASSLKASGTDTQYF
NA	TRBD2	14	TRBV7-2	TRBJ2-7	TGTGCCAGCAGCTATAGCGGGGGGGCCTACGAGCAGTACTTC	CASSYSGGAYEQYF
NA	TRBD1	15	TRBV19	TRBJ1-5	TGTGCCAGTAGTATGGACAGGGACACTCTTCAGCCCCAGCATTTT	CASSMDRDTLQPQHF
NA	TRBD2	21	TRBV6-2/TRBV6-3	TRBJ2-7	TGTGCCAGCAGTTCCCCGGGACGCCCGGGACTAGCGGGACTTAACCCCTACGAGCAGTACTTC	CASSSPGRPGLAGLNPYEQYF
NA	NA	11	TRBV29-1	TRBJ2-7	TGCAGCGTTGGCTTTAGGGGCGAGCAGTACTTC	CSVGFRGEQYF
NA	NA	16	TRBV9	TRBJ1-6	TGTGCCAGCAGCGCGACCTGGGACACCATGACTTCACCCCTCCACTTT	CASSATWDTMTSPLHF
NA	NA	14	TRBV19	TRBJ2-7	TGTGCCAGTAGGGCCGGAGGGGGCCGTTACGAGCAGTACTTC	CASRAGGGRYEQYF
NA	NA	13	TRBV12-3/TRBV12-4	TRBJ2-1	TGTGCCAGCAGTTTGATCCAGCGGGATGAGCAGTTCTTC	CASSLIQRDEQFF
NA	TRBD1	18	TRBV19	TRBJ1-5	TGTGCCAGTAGTATAGCTAGAGGAAAGACAGGGATGAATCAGCCCCAGCATTTT	CASSIARGKTGMNQPQHF
NA	NA	12	TRBV28	TRBJ1-2	TGTGCCGGGGCGTCAGGGCACTATGGCTACACCTTC	CAGASGHYGYTF
NA	NA	13	TRBV19	TRBJ1-3	TGTGCCAGTAGTATTCTATCCGGAAACACCATATATTTT	CASSILSGNTIYF
NA	TRBD2	15	TRBV7-3	TRBJ2-1	TGTGCCAGCAGCCCAACCGGCGGGGACTACGATGAGCAGTTCTTC	CASSPTGGDYDEQFF
NA	NA	13	TRBV24-1	TRBJ1-2	TGTGCCTCATCCGAGGCGGGGGAGGATGGCTACACCTTC	CASSEAGEDGYTF
NA	NA	14	TRBV3-1/TRBV3-2	TRBJ2-3	TGTGCCAGCAGCCAAGAGGGCAGCACAGATACGCAGTATTTT	CASSQEGSTDTQYF
NA	NA	12	TRBV30	TRBJ1-2	TGTGCCTGGAGTGCTCGGGGTGATGGCTACACCTTC	CAWSARGDGYTF
NA	NA	13	TRBV7-2	TRBJ1-1	TGTGCCAGCAGACAAAGCTGGAACACTGAAGCTTTCTTT	CASRQSWNTEAFF
NA	TRBD1	15	TRBV10-3	TRBJ1-5	TGTGCCATCAGTGAGTCGACAGGGAACAATCAGCCCCAGCATTTT	CAISESTGNNQPQHF
NA	TRBD2	17	TRBV3-1/TRBV3-2	TRBJ2-2	TGTGCCAGTAAACCCGGACTAGCGGGACCCCGAGGCGGGGAGCTGTTTTTT	CASKPGLAGPRGGELFF
NA	TRBD1	15	TRBV19	TRBJ2-3	TGTGCCAGTAGTATTGAGACAGGGTGGAAAGATACGCAGTATTTT	CASSIETGWKDTQYF
few	TRBD1	16	TRBV7-3	TRBJ2-2	TGTGCCAGCAGACGAACAGGGGGCGACAACACCGGGGAGCTGTTTTTT	CASRRTGGDNTGELFF
NA	NA	14	TRBV28	TRBJ1-2	TGTGCCAGCATTCCCACGTTGGGTAACTATGGCTACACCTTC	CASIPTLGNYGYTF
once	NA	13	TRBV27	TRBJ2-7	TGTGCCAGCAGTTTCCTAGCAAGAAACGAGCAGTACTTC	CASSFLARNEQYF
NA	NA	15	TRBV6-5	TRBJ1-3	TGTGCCAGCAGCCCCGAGACAGGCTTTGGAAACACCATATATTTT	CASSPETGFGNTIYF
NA	NA	12	TRBV29-1	TRBJ1-2	TGCAGCGTTGATGTCGCCAGCGTGGGATACACCTTC	CSVDVASVGYTF
NA	NA	14	TRBV27	TRBJ1-2	TGTGCCAGCAGTTTACGGGGCGGAGGCTATGGCTACACCTTC	CASSLRGGGYGYTF
NA	NA	13	TRBV10-3	TRBJ2-5	TGTGCCAGCAGAAGGGGGGGCGCGGAGACCCAGTACTTC	CASRRGGAETQYF
NA	NA	11	TRBV5-1	TRBJ2-1	TGCGCCAGCAGCTTGACAGACAAGCAGTTCTTC	CASSLTDKQFF
NA	TRBD1	15	TRBV29-1	TRBJ1-1	TGCAGCGTTGGAGGGGGACAGGGATGGAGGAGTGGAGCTTTCTTT	CSVGGGQGWRSGAFF
once	TRBD1	12	TRBV30	TRBJ1-1	TGTGCCTGGACCCAGGGGGAGCCCGATGCTTTCTTT	CAWTQGEPDAFF
NA	NA	15	TRBV10-3	TRBJ2-1	TGTGCCATCAGTGGGGGAGGCGGGGATTACAATGAGCAGTTCTTC	CAISGGGGDYNEQFF
NA	NA	13	TRBV30	TRBJ2-2	TGTGCCTGGAGTGCACTCAACACCGGGGAGCTGTTTTTT	CAWSALNTGELFF
few	TRBD1	14	TRBV6-5	TRBJ1-1	TGTGCCAGCAGTTTGACAGGGGGGAACACTGAAGCTTTCTTT	CASSLTGGNTEAFF
NA	NA	13	TRBV28	TRBJ2-5	TGTGCCAGCATTGGGGGGCGCCAGGAGACCCAGTACTTC	CASIGGRQETQYF
once	NA	15	TRBV2	TRBJ2-7	TGTGCCAGCAGCTCTCCAGGGTCGTGGCCCTACGAGCAGTACTTC	CASSSPGSWPYEQYF
NA	NA	16	TRBV9	TRBJ1-1	TGTGCCAGCAGCGTCACCTTTGGGGTTGGGGACACTGAAGCTTTCTTT	CASSVTFGVGDTEAFF
NA	NA	15	TRBV5-1	TRBJ2-7	TGCGCCAGCAGCTTGGGACGTCCGGGGTTCTACGAGCAGTACTTC	CASSLGRPGFYEQYF
NA	NA	15	TRBV30	TRBJ1-2	TGTGCCTGGCTGAGAGGCTGGAGACAAAACTATGGCTACACCTTC	CAWLRGWRQNYGYTF
NA	NA	14	TRBV10-3	TRBJ1-3	TGTGCCATCAGTGAGTCAGGGACCGGAAACACCATATATTTT	CAISESGTGNTIYF
NA	NA	15	TRBV2	TRBJ1-4	TGTGCCAGCAGTGACCCGGGAATGAGTGATGAAAAACTGTTTTTT	CASSDPGMSDEKLFF
NA	NA	15	TRBV2	TRBJ2-3	TGTGCCAGCAGTGACCCTCGGACCAGCACAGATACGCAGTATTTT	CASSDPRTSTDTQYF
NA	TRBD1	14	TRBV28	TRBJ2-7	TGTGCCAGCAGTTTAGCAGGGGGACCCTACGAGCAGTACTTC	CASSLAGGPYEQYF